Listed here are 15 T cell receptor beta chains from one sample, sequenced in a study of identical twins listed by TCRdb under 2016. Library preparation used 5' RACE. TCRdb shows the sequencer as Illumina HiSeq 2000. Using fastp at Q25 and MiXCR, TCRdb reprocessed the public reads and kept productive beta chains. Identical CDR3 proteins give one entry, which carries the most common genes and DNA. Across this sample there are about 720,000 distinct CDR3 sequences, with over 15% seen only once. Around 13% of the sample is in the top ten clones. These data were also filed under a second study, of T cells expressing NK-cell markers.

Sequenced input: PBMCs. The receptor source for this set is a woman under 30 in good health.

The chain combines TRBV5-1 with TRBJ2-1; TRBD1 aligns across 7 bases. The V gene end was trimmed by 0 bases and the J gene end by 10 bases; junction bases not matched to a gene: 16. CDR1 and CDR2 (germline): SGHRS, YFSETQ. The CDR3 runs 17 residues. The CDR3 reads CASSLESGYPPRGEQFF. In DNA, the CDR3 is TGCGCCAGCAGCTTGGAGTCCGGCTATCCCCCCAGGGGGGAGCAGTTCTTC.

The V call is TRBV2, the J call TRBJ2-1; D not resolved. The germline CDR1 and CDR2 sequences are SNHLY and FYNNEI. The CDR3 loop spans 11 amino acids. Trimming removed 6 bases from V and 7 bases from J, with 7 bases in between. In DNA, the CDR3 is TGTGCCAGCAGGTACAGTAATGAGCAGTTCTTC. Its protein product is CASRYSNEQFF.

V usage is TRBV7-9 and J usage is TRBJ2-1; 8 nucleotides align to TRBD2. The germline gives CDR1 SEHNR, CDR2 FQNEAQ (reference sequence). The CDR3 extends over 15 amino acids. V trimming: 1 base; J trimming: 4 bases; junction bases outside the gene matches: 3. CDR3 residues: CASSLDGRAYNEQFF. The CDR3 bases are TGTGCCAGCAGCTTAGACGGGAGGGCGTACAATGAGCAGTTCTTC.

The V gene is TRBV11-2, the J gene TRBJ2-2; no reliable D call. This CDR3 region has 14 residues. V dropped 6 bases and J dropped 2 bases, with 10 bases sitting between them. Per germline, CDR1 SGHAT and CDR2 FQNNGV. The CDR3 DNA is TGTGCCAGCAGAGGCGAGCTAAACACCGGGGAGCTGTTTTTT. Amino acids: CASRGELNTGELFF.

This rearrangement joins TRBV20-1 to TRBJ2-7; 7 bases are a match to TRBD2. The germline CDR1 and CDR2 sequences are DFQATT and SNEGSKA (reference sequence). V lost 3 bases and J lost 6; bases outside the gene matches: 11. The CDR3 is 14 residues long. The CDR3 DNA is TGCAGTGCTAGGCTCGGGGCGGGAGCTCTCGAGCAGTACTTC. Amino acids: CSARLGAGALEQYF.

The chain uses TRBV20-1 and TRBJ1-2, with D unresolved. V lost 3 bases, J lost 2 bases, and 10 bases lay in between. The CDR3 is made up of 13 amino acids. The V gene's germline CDR1 is DFQATT and CDR2 SNEGSKA (reference sequence). The CDR3, as DNA: TGCAGTGCTAGGACGAGCGGGAACTATGGCTACACCTTC. This translates into CSARTSGNYGYTF.

The chain uses TRBV5-1 and TRBJ2-1; 9 bases line up with TRBD1. Trimming at V came to 4 bases and at J to 7 bases, leaving 12 bases not matched to a gene. CDR1 SGHRS and CDR2 YFSETQ come from the germline V gene. There are 16 residues in the CDR3. The CDR3 is CASSVIGTGGGNEQFF. The CDR3 bases are TGCGCCAGCAGCGTGATCGGTACAGGGGGCGGGAATGAGCAGTTCTTC.

This clonotype was detected only a few times. J is TRBJ2-1 and V is TRBV5-1, with D maybe TRBD2 (6 bases). This CDR3 region has 16 residues. Germline V gives CDR1 SGHRS, CDR2 YFSETQ. Trimming cost V 2 bases and J 8 bases, with 20 bases left between them. CDR3 residues: CASSFRHSGEVDEQFF. The CDR3 DNA follows: TGCGCCAGCAGCTTCCGCCACTCTGGGGAGGTGGATGAGCAGTTCTTC.

The genes are TRBV3-1 and TRBJ1-2; 8 bases are shared with TRBD1. V was clipped by 1 base and J by 8 bases; unmatched bases: 6. Germline V gene lookup returns CDR1 LGHDT and CDR2 YNNKEL (reference sequence). The CDR3 has 14 residues. CDR3 coding DNA: TGTGCCAGCAGCCAAGGACAGGGGTGGGGCGGCTACACCTTC. Its protein product is CASSQGQGWGGYTF.

The rearrangement links TRBV3-1 to TRBJ1-2; no clear D. Germline V CDR1 and CDR2: LGHDT, YNNKEL (reference sequence). The CDR3 length is 14 residues. V dropped 0 bases and J dropped 5 bases, with 10 bases sitting between them. CDR3 sequence reads: CASSQDIGLYGYTF. The CDR3 nucleotides read TGTGCCAGCAGCCAAGACATAGGTCTTTATGGCTACACCTTC.

This clonotype turned up a few times. This chain joins TRBV6-1 and TRBJ1-5, with a tentative D call TRBD1 (6 bases). The V and J ends lost 6 bases and 0 bases respectively, with 12 bases between them. The germline V gene has CDR1 MNHNS and CDR2 SASEGT. The CDR3 contains 15 residues. CDR3 bases: TGTGCCAGCAGCCCCGGGGGGCTTAGCAATCAGCCCCAGCATTTT. Its protein is CASSPGGLSNQPQHF.

This clonotype occurred a few times. The chain uses TRBV7-2 and TRBJ1-6; 9 nucleotides line up with TRBD1. Germline V CDR1 and CDR2: SGHTA, FQGNSA. J lost 7 bases, V lost 2 bases, and 3 bases had no gene match. This CDR3 is built from 15 residues. The CDR3 DNA is TGTGCCAGCAGCTTATGGGACAGGGTGAATTCACCCCTCCACTTT. Its protein product is CASSLWDRVNSPLHF.

The chain employs TRBV5-5 and TRBJ2-7, with TRBD2 matching over 8 bases. CDR1 is SGHKS and CDR2 is YYEKEE in the germline V gene (reference sequence). The trim removed 2 bases at V and 3 bases at J, leaving 10 bases unmatched. This CDR3 has 16 residues. CDR3 sequence: CASSLAGALNYYEQYF. CDR3 in DNA: TGTGCCAGCAGCTTAGCGGGGGCCCTGAACTACTACGAGCAGTACTTC.

The rearrangement joins TRBV20-1 to TRBJ2-3, with TRBD1 matching 7 bases. Germline assignment: CDR1 DFQATT and CDR2 SNEGSKA (reference sequence). CDR3 length: 15 amino acids. V shed 6 bases, J shed 1 base, and the junction held 10 bases outside the gene matches. DNA of the CDR3: TGCAGTGCCACCCTTTGGGACAGTGGCACAGATACGCAGTATTTT. It is translated as CSATLWDSGTDTQYF.

This clonotype was seen many times. This CDR3 reads CASSIPRGEQYF. The CDR3 nucleotides are TGTGCCAGCAGCATACCGAGGGGAGAGCAGTACTTC. The chain employs TRBV7-2 and TRBJ2-7, with D possibly being TRBD1 or TRBD2 (5 bases each). This CDR3 region has 12 residues. CDR1 and CDR2 from the germline V gene are SGHTA and FQGNSA. V was shortened by 5 bases and J by 7 bases, with 12 bases between the two germline ends.